The 3 T cell receptor beta chains listed next were all sequenced from one sample in a study of T cells in Graves' hyperthyroidism and ophthalmopathy. The investigators amplified TCR beta CDR3 regions from RNA transcripts. Initially, a first-round RT-PCR of the TCR CDR3 employed the HTBI primer set. TCRdb called the multiplex PCR reads again in MiXCR, with one record for every CDR3 protein. The sample has around 440,000 distinct CDR3 sequences, 15% to 19% seen once; the top ten hold just under 8%. The source material was blood. The receptors stem from a young woman with Graves' hyperthyroidism.

The chain uses TRBV7-9 and TRBJ2-7; 9 nucleotides align to TRBD1. The V and J ends lost 1 base and 9 bases, in that order; junction bases with no gene match: 10. From germline, CDR1 is SEHNR and CDR2 FQNEAQ (reference sequence). The CDR3 is 15 residues long. CDR3 nucleotides: TGTGCCAGCAGCTTAGGAACAGGGGGCGCGTTTTGGCAGTACTTC. This translates into CASSLGTGGAFWQYF.

This clonotype was picked up a small number of times. The chain has TRBV12-3 or TRBV12-4 and TRBJ2-5, with 7 nucleotides matching TRBD1. CDR3 length: 15 residues. Trimming at V came to 2 bases and at J to 7 bases, leaving 10 bases not matched to a gene. The CDR3 DNA follows: TGTGCCAGCAGTTTATGGGACAGCGTACAGGGGACCCAGTACTTC. This translates into CASSLWDSVQGTQYF.

This clonotype was observed at least ten times. This sequence joins TRBV7-2 and TRBJ2-7, with unresolved D. CDR3 size: 16 residues. CDR1 is SGHTA and CDR2 is FQGNSA in the germline V gene. V gave up 1 base and J gave up 0 bases, with 13 bases separating them. CDR3 sequence reads: CASSLGGPMSSYEQYF. Here the CDR3 DNA reads TGTGCCAGCAGCTTAGGCGGACCGATGAGCTCCTACGAGCAGTACTTC.